This record looks at one T cell receptor beta chain sequence and its context. V shed 6 bases and J shed 1 base, with 6 bases lying between them. The V gene's germline CDR1 is MNHEY and CDR2 SVGAGI. CDR3 length equals 13 residues. The PCR used 60 Vbeta and 13 Jbeta primers. TCRdb's copy holds only in-frame clones and misses some; the assay was immunoSEQ multiplex PCR. Its listing shows about 140,000 clones. These data originate in a study of cytomegalovirus exposure and HLA in healthy donors. The sample consisted of PBMCs. The source of this sequence is a woman aged 18-29 years in good health and CMV-seronegative. V and J are TRBV6-5 and TRBJ2-2; no definite D call. In DNA, the CDR3 is TGTGCCAGCAGGGCCCAGAACACCGGGGAGCTGTTTTTT. Its protein is CASRAQNTGELFF.